These 11 T cell receptor beta chains were all obtained from the same sample, sequenced in a study of T cells after yellow fever vaccination. Using its own MiXCR run on the 5' RACE reads, TCRdb lists one record per CDR3 protein. The profile shows some 220,000 distinct CDR3 sequences, approximately 3.3% of them singletons. Source: CD4+ T cells sorted from PBMCs, taken 10 days after the yellow fever booster vaccination. The receptors derive from a man between 18 and 29 years old who received the YFV17D yellow fever vaccine.

The V gene is TRBV12-3 or TRBV12-4, the J gene TRBJ1-1; a weak D match, TRBD1 (5 bases). V lost 6 bases and J 4 bases, leaving 21 bases between the germline ends. The CDR3 contains 16 residues. CDR3 in DNA: TGTGCCAGCAGCGCGAGACCGCAGGGTGTTGGCACTGAAGCTTTCTTT. Its protein product is CASSARPQGVGTEAFF.

The table lists this clonotype with a few counts. The gene calls are TRBV19 and TRBJ2-7, with TRBD1 matching 10 bases. CDR1 is LNHDA and CDR2 is SQIVND in the germline V gene (reference sequence). J was trimmed by 0 bases and V by 7 bases; bases with no gene match: 9. The CDR3 is 16 amino acids. The CDR3 here is CASKGRGQGFSYEQYF. The DNA for the CDR3 is TGTGCCAGTAAAGGAAGGGGACAGGGGTTCTCCTACGAGCAGTACTTC.

This clonotype was picked up many times. The genes are TRBV28 and TRBJ1-1; unclear D gene. Trimming removed 4 bases from V and 5 bases from J, with 5 bases in between. CDR3 length: 11 amino acids. Germline CDR1 MDHEN, CDR2 SYDVKM. CDR3 DNA: TGTGCCAGCAGTTCACGGACTGAAGCTTTCTTT. It translates to CASSSRTEAFF.

In this sample, this clonotype turned up a few times. The chain links TRBV20-1 to TRBJ2-5; 7 positions agree with TRBD1. V lost 6 bases and J lost 1; bases outside the gene matches: 5. Germline V CDR1 and CDR2: DFQATT, SNEGSKA (reference sequence). The CDR3 totals 13 residues. The CDR3, as DNA: TGCAGTGCCACCAACAGGGGCCAAGAGACCCAGTACTTC. As protein: CSATNRGQETQYF.

This clonotype has a handful of counts. J is TRBJ2-6 and V is TRBV24-1, with TRBD2 matching over 7 bases. The CDR3 is 16 residues long. Trimming removed 3 bases from V and 2 bases from J; junction bases left unmatched: 3. CDR1 KGHDR and CDR2 SFDVKD come from the germline V gene. CDR3 coding DNA: TGTGCCACCAGTGATCCGGGGGGTCCTGGGGCCAACGTCCTGACTTTC. Its protein is CATSDPGGPGANVLTF.

This clonotype appeared a few times. The chain joins TRBV4-3 to TRBJ2-2; possibly TRBD2 for D (6 bases). The germline gives CDR1 LGHNA, CDR2 YSLEER. V lost 0 bases to trimming and J lost 2 bases, with 10 bases between them. The CDR3 length is 16 residues. Written as DNA, the CDR3 is TGCGCCAGCAGCCAAGAGATCGGGGGTAACACCGGGGAGCTGTTTTTT. This encodes CASSQEIGGNTGELFF.

The sample holds many counts of this clonotype. The chain combines TRBV6-2 or TRBV6-3 with TRBJ2-2, with D possibly TRBD2 on 6 matching bases. This CDR3 has 17 residues. CDR1 is MNHEY and CDR2 is SVGEGT in the germline V gene. V shed 6 bases and J shed 4 bases, with 21 bases lying between them. The CDR3 spells CASRPHRDWPFTGELFF. CDR3 in DNA: TGTGCCAGCAGACCCCACCGGGACTGGCCTTTCACCGGGGAGCTGTTTTTT.

In this sample, this clonotype turned up a few times. CDR3 bases: TGCAGCGTTGAAGACAGGGGAGGAGGAGAGACCCAGTACTTC. The encoded protein is CSVEDRGGGETQYF. The chain links TRBV29-1 to TRBJ2-5; the D gene could be TRBD1 or TRBD2 (6 bases each). V was cut by 0 bases and J by 4 bases, with 12 bases left in between. The CDR3 spans 14 residues. Germline values: CDR1 SQVTM, CDR2 ANQGSEA.

This clonotype was found many times. The chain combines TRBV27 with TRBJ2-2, with 8 bases that match TRBD2. Germline V lookup: CDR1 MNHEY, CDR2 SMNVEV (reference sequence). Losses at the gene ends were 2 bases for V and 2 bases for J; bases not matched to a gene: 1. CDR3 length: 15 residues. This CDR3 is CASSLLAGNTGELFF. CDR3 nucleotide sequence: TGTGCCAGCAGTTTACTAGCGGGCAACACCGGGGAGCTGTTTTTT.

There are a few counts of this clonotype. The DNA for the CDR3 is TGTGCCAGTAGTATTGCTAGCACAGATACGCAGTATTTT. This encodes CASSIASTDTQYF. V usage is TRBV19 and J usage is TRBJ2-3, with unresolved D. CDR1 and CDR2 (germline): LNHDA, SQIVND (reference sequence). V was cut by 3 bases and J by 0 bases, with 4 bases left in between. This CDR3 region has 13 residues.

The table lists this clonotype with many counts. The genes are TRBV6-2 or TRBV6-3 and TRBJ2-5; the match to TRBD1 covers 10 bases. This CDR3 has 16 residues. Germline-derived CDR1 and CDR2 are MNHEY and SVGEGT. The ends lost 2 bases at V and 4 bases at J; junction bases unmatched: 7. CDR3 in DNA: TGTGCCAGCAGTTACGGAGGACAGGGGGAGGGAGAGACCCAGTACTTC. Translation: CASSYGGQGEGETQYF.